These 30 T cell receptor beta chains came from one sample sequenced in a study of control samples from healthy donors and cancer patients (dated by TCRdb to the early 2020s). Library prep was done by the immunoSEQ multiplex PCR assay. Not all clones reach the TCRdb copy of this immuneACCESS table, which keeps in-frame sequences only. Checked studies attribute under half of the gap to unresolved V genes and leave the rest unexplained. The sample has some 96,000 clones on record, over 90% of them singletons. The ten largest clones take up approximately 7.9% of the sample. The sequenced material came from blood. These receptors were taken from a man in his late teens or twenties in good health.

This CDR3 reads CASSSYRDPTSYEQYF. The CDR3 coding sequence is TGCGCCAGCAGCTCGTACAGGGACCCAACCTCCTACGAGCAGTACTTC. This chain connects TRBV5-1 to TRBJ2-7, with a weak D call TRBD1 (6 bases). Germline assignment: CDR1 SGHRS and CDR2 YFSETQ. V was shortened by 3 bases and J by 0 bases, with 16 bases between the two germline ends. This CDR3 is 16 amino acids long.

This clone was seen just once. The rearrangement joins TRBV5-1 to TRBJ2-2; D is ambiguous. CDR3 length: 14 amino acids. Trimming pared 0 bases from V and 4 bases from J, leaving 7 bases between. Germline values: CDR1 SGHRS, CDR2 YFSETQ. CDR3 bases: TGCGCCAGCAGCTTGGGGCAGATCACCGGGGAGCTGTTTTTT. It is translated as CASSLGQITGELFF.

This sequence joins TRBV7-8 and TRBJ2-2, with TRBD2 matching 7 bases. The germline CDR1 and CDR2 sequences are SGHVS and FQNEAQ. The CDR3 has 16 residues. V dropped 5 bases and J dropped 2; count of bases not matched to a gene: 8. CDR3 DNA: TGTGCCAGCAGCCAGAGGGGAGGGCCCAACACCGGGGAGCTGTTTTTT. As protein: CASSQRGGPNTGELFF.

The chain employs TRBV7-6 and TRBJ1-1; D gene unclear. V gave up 3 bases and J gave up 2 bases, with 13 bases separating them. The CDR3 is 15 amino acids. Germline values: CDR1 SGHVS, CDR2 FNYEAQ. CDR3 in amino acids: CASSFGGNKNTEAFF. In DNA form, the CDR3 reads TGTGCCAGCAGCTTTGGAGGGAACAAAAACACTGAAGCTTTCTTT.

The chain is built from TRBV10-2 and TRBJ1-1; the D gene is possibly TRBD1 (6 bases). V lost 7 bases and J lost 6, with 21 bases in between. The CDR3 sequence is 15 residues long. Germline values: CDR1 WSHSY, CDR2 SAAADI. The CDR3 DNA sequence: TGCGCCAGCACACTATCGGGAAGGGGGATCTCTGAAGCTTTCTTT. Amino acids: CASTLSGRGISEAFF.

The gene calls are TRBV27 and TRBJ2-7, with D perhaps TRBD1 (6 bases). The length of the CDR3 is 14 residues. V dropped 2 bases and J dropped 0 bases, with 8 bases sitting between them. Germline CDR1 reads MNHEY; CDR2 reads SMNVEV (reference sequence). CDR3 protein: CASSLDRSSYEQYF. Here the CDR3 DNA reads TGTGCCAGCAGTTTAGACAGGAGCTCCTACGAGCAGTACTTC.

The rearrangement links TRBV7-2 to TRBJ1-5, with D uncertain. The CDR3 has 13 amino acids. Germline V lookup: CDR1 SGHTA, CDR2 FQGNSA. The ends were cut back, 0 bases at V and 5 bases at J, with 5 bases in the middle. For the CDR3, the DNA is TGTGCCAGCAGCTTAGCTTTCTATCAGCCCCAGCATTTT. Its protein is CASSLAFYQPQHF.

This clone has only one observation. The chain links TRBV4-1 to TRBJ1-3; D uncertain. This CDR3 has 18 amino acids. Trimming removed 4 bases at V and 0 bases at J, with 19 bases between. The germline V gene encodes CDR1 MGHRA and CDR2 YSYEKL. CDR3 coding DNA: TGCGCCAGCAGCCCCCTTAGGGTGGAGCAGACCTCTGGAAACACCATATATTTT. Encoded protein: CASSPLRVEQTSGNTIYF.

This clone occurred a few times. The V call is TRBV6-2 or TRBV6-3, the J call TRBJ1-1, with a weak D call TRBD1 (5 bases). In germline, CDR1 is MNHEY, CDR2 SVGEGT. The germline V and J ends were trimmed by 4 bases and 5 bases, with 5 bases remaining between them. CDR3 length: 11 residues. The CDR3 sequence is CASSSGTEAFF. Here the CDR3 DNA reads TGTGCCAGCAGTTCAGGGACTGAAGCTTTCTTT.

The chain recombines TRBV14 with TRBJ1-1; D gene ambiguous. Germline V lookup: CDR1 SGHDN, CDR2 FVKESK. Trimming removed 3 bases at V and 8 bases at J, with 13 bases between. This CDR3 comprises 13 residues. The CDR3 protein is CASSHYPGGEAFF. CDR3 DNA: TGTGCCAGCAGCCACTACCCGGGAGGGGAAGCTTTCTTT.

The chain uses TRBV5-1 and TRBJ1-2, with TRBD1 as a possible D gene (6 bases). The germline V gene has CDR1 SGHRS and CDR2 YFSETQ. The CDR3 totals 16 residues. V lost 4 bases to trimming and J lost 8 bases, with 24 bases between them. The CDR3 region is CASSPDPRGPISGYTF. CDR3 coding DNA: TGCGCCAGCAGCCCCGACCCCAGGGGTCCTATCTCGGGCTACACCTTC.

V usage is TRBV29-1 and J usage is TRBJ1-4; D may be TRBD1 (5 bases). Germline V lookup: CDR1 SQVTM, CDR2 ANQGSEA. This CDR3 region has 13 residues. The V end was cut by 6 bases, the J end by 7 bases, with 15 bases between. The DNA for the CDR3 is TGCAGCGTAATGTTGGCCGGGGGTGAAAAACTGTTTTTT. This encodes CSVMLAGGEKLFF.

The chain combines TRBV7-9 with TRBJ2-3; D might be TRBD1 (5 bases). CDR1 is SEHNR and CDR2 is FQNEAQ in the germline V gene (reference sequence). Trimming took off 4 bases at V and 5 bases at J, with 16 bases between the two ends. The CDR3 is made up of 15 amino acids. CDR3 loop: CASSWTRVMEDTQYF. CDR3 nucleotides: TGTGCCAGCAGCTGGACAAGGGTAATGGAAGATACGCAGTATTTT. The variable domain in full, completed from reference TRBV7-9 and TRBJ2-3, reads DTGVSQNPRHKITKRGQNVTFRCDPISEHNRLYWYRQTLGQGPEFLTYFQNEAQLEKSRLLSDRFSAERPKGSFSTLEIQRTEQGDSAMYLCASSWTRVMEDTQYFGPGTRLTVL.

Comment on this clone: The same CDR3 arises from other DNA sequences in this sample as well. The chain has TRBV6-4 and TRBJ2-3; TRBD2 matches 10 bases. V lost 2 bases to trimming and J lost 4 bases; unmatched junction nucleotides: 0. Germline V gene sequence: CDR1 MRHNA, CDR2 SNTAGT. The CDR3 runs to 14 residues. The CDR3 reads CASSDSGGADTQYF. CDR3 DNA: TGTGCCAGCAGTGACAGCGGGGGGGCAGATACGCAGTATTTT.

This chain uses TRBV6-5 with TRBJ2-7; maybe TRBD2 (5 bases). Looked up from germline, CDR1 is MNHEY and CDR2 is SVGAGI. The V gene lost 2 bases and the J gene lost 3 bases, with 8 bases spanning the gap. CDR3 length equals 13 residues. The CDR3 here is CASSYGLSYEQYF. The CDR3 nucleotides are TGTGCCAGCAGTTACGGACTCAGCTACGAGCAGTACTTC.

The rearrangement joins TRBV11-2 to TRBJ1-4; TRBD1 might be the D (5 bases). The V end was cut by 5 bases, the J end by 4 bases, with 11 bases between. The germline CDR1 and CDR2 sequences are SGHAT and FQNNGV. The CDR3 spans 14 residues. CDR3 coding DNA: TGTGCCAGCAGCCCTGGGGGGATTAATGAAAAACTGTTTTTT. Protein: CASSPGGINEKLFF. Full variable domain (rest looked up from reference TRBV11-2 and TRBJ1-4): EAGVAQSPRYKIIEKRQSVAFWCNPISGHATLYWYQQILGQGPKLLIQFQNNGVVDDSQLPKDRFSAERLKGVDSTLKIQPAKLEDSAVYLCASSPGGINEKLFFGSGTQLSVL.

Only a few counts were recorded for this clone. The chain carries TRBV9 and TRBJ2-2, with D possibly called TRBD1 or TRBD2 (5 bases each). The CDR3 spans 15 residues. Between the trimmed V and J ends, which lost 5 bases and 1 base, there was a span of 12 bases. The germline CDR1 and CDR2 sequences are SGDLS and YYNGEE. The CDR3 region is CASSERGLNTGELFF. CDR3 coding DNA: TGTGCCAGCAGTGAACGGGGCCTGAACACCGGGGAGCTGTTTTTT.

The gene calls are TRBV6-5 and TRBJ1-2; D is undetermined. Trimming took off 0 bases at V and 0 bases at J, with 5 bases between the two ends. The CDR3 is 14 amino acids. The V gene's germline CDR1 is MNHEY and CDR2 SVGAGI. The CDR3 here is CASSYSHSNYGYTF. For the CDR3, the DNA is TGTGCCAGCAGTTACTCGCATTCTAACTATGGCTACACCTTC.

The chain combines TRBV6-5 with TRBJ1-1; D is possibly TRBD1 (6 bases). This CDR3 contains 15 residues. Trimming removed 6 bases at V and 7 bases at J, with 21 bases between. Germline V gene data show CDR1 as MNHEY and CDR2 as SVGAGI. CDR3 region: CASSQTSGARNEAFF. The CDR3 DNA is TGTGCCAGCAGCCAAACCTCAGGGGCGCGAAATGAAGCTTTCTTT.

The V call is TRBV4-2, the J call TRBJ2-5; possibly TRBD1 or TRBD2 for D (5 bases each). The CDR3 runs 15 residues. Germline V gives CDR1 LGHNA, CDR2 YNFKEQ. V lost 0 bases, J lost 5 bases, and 13 bases lay in between. This chain's CDR3 is CASSQEVGREETQYF. CDR3 nucleotides: TGTGCCAGCAGCCAAGAGGTAGGCAGGGAGGAGACCCAGTACTTC.

Comments on this clone: A junction end diverges from the germline sequence, so it may reflect a read error. The chain joins TRBV7-2 to TRBJ2-1; weak D call: TRBD1 (6 bases). The germline gives CDR1 SGHTA, CDR2 FQGNSA. The CDR3 spans 18 residues. For the CDR3, the DNA is TGTGCCAGCAGCTTATTCTCGAGGACAGACCCCTCCGACAATGAGCAGTTCTTC. It yields the protein CASSLFSRTDPSDNEQFF.

The gene calls are TRBV6-5 and TRBJ1-1; D gene uncertain. This CDR3 contains 13 residues. The V end was cut by 2 bases, the J end by 0 bases, with 4 bases between. Germline CDR1 reads MNHEY; CDR2 reads SVGAGI. The CDR3 coding sequence is TGTGCCAGCAGTTACCTAGTGAACACTGAAGCTTTCTTT. Its protein is CASSYLVNTEAFF.

The V and J genes are TRBV2 and TRBJ1-1; D is ambiguous. V was clipped by 7 bases and J by 4 bases, with 16 bases between them. The germline V gene has CDR1 SNHLY and CDR2 FYNNEI. This CDR3 region has 14 residues. CDR3 sequence reads: CASILTEGSTEAFF. The DNA of the CDR3 is TGTGCCAGCATATTAACAGAAGGAAGCACTGAAGCTTTCTTT.

This chain joins TRBV2 and TRBJ1-2; TRBD1 is a possible D gene (5 bases). CDR3 size: 13 residues. Trimming cost V 4 bases and J 8 bases, with 14 bases left between them. Germline V CDR1 and CDR2: SNHLY, FYNNEI. The CDR3 region has the DNA TGTGCCAGCAGTGTTTGGGGGGTGGCAGGCTACACCTTC. Its protein product is CASSVWGVAGYTF.

J is TRBJ1-4 and V is TRBV27; D unresolved. Trimming cost V 3 bases and J 5 bases, with 13 bases left between them. Germline CDR1 and CDR2: MNHEY and SMNVEV (reference sequence). The CDR3 consists of 15 residues. The CDR3 bases are TGTGCCAGCAGTTTGGGTGGGTTGAGGAATGAAAAACTGTTTTTT. Its translation is CASSLGGLRNEKLFF.

V gene TRBV24-1 combines with J gene TRBJ2-1, with D possibly matching TRBD2 (6 bases). The V and J ends lost 3 bases and 10 bases respectively, with 18 bases between them. Germline CDR1 KGHDR, CDR2 SFDVKD. This CDR3 comprises 15 residues. Here the CDR3 reads CATSDLGGRGGEQFF. The DNA of the CDR3 is TGTGCCACCAGTGATCTCGGGGGAAGGGGAGGAGAGCAGTTCTTC.

This clone has only one observation. The chain is built from TRBV5-8 and TRBJ2-5; tentative D call: TRBD1 (5 bases). The germline gives CDR1 SGHTS, CDR2 YDEGEE. Deletions cut 0 bases from V and 5 bases from J, with 11 bases between. The CDR3 length is 14 residues. CDR3 nucleotide sequence: TGTGCCAGCAGCTTGGGGCAGGGCCGGGAGACCCAGTACTTC. Protein sequence: CASSLGQGRETQYF.

The genes are TRBV7-2 and TRBJ2-2; no reliable D call. The length of the CDR3 is 13 residues. Trimming removed 2 bases from V and 3 bases from J, with 4 bases in between. The germline CDR1 and CDR2 sequences are SGHTA and FQGNSA. Written as DNA, the CDR3 is TGTGCCAGCAGCTTATTATACACCGGGGAGCTGTTTTTT. Translated, it gives CASSLLYTGELFF.

The rearrangement links TRBV19 to TRBJ2-7; possibly TRBD1 or TRBD2 for D (6 bases each). The CDR3 covers 16 residues. Germline V gene data show CDR1 as LNHDA and CDR2 as SQIVND (reference sequence). The V end lost 6 bases, the J end lost 5 bases, and 23 bases lay between the germline ends. DNA for the CDR3: TGTGCCAGTAGAAGCGTAGGCCAGGGGACTTCCCACGAGCAGTACTTC. Protein sequence: CASRSVGQGTSHEQYF.

This sequence joins TRBV9 and TRBJ2-1; 9 bases fit TRBD2. V lost 0 bases, J lost 3 bases, and 7 bases stayed unmatched. The CDR3 consists of 17 residues. The V gene's germline CDR1 is SGDLS and CDR2 YYNGEE. CDR3 protein: CASSVGAGGNNYNEQFF. The CDR3 DNA reads as TGTGCCAGCAGCGTAGGGGCGGGAGGGAATAACTACAATGAGCAGTTCTTC.